Below are 21 T cell receptor beta chains sequenced from a single sample in a study of T cell repertoires in aging, cancer and after chemotherapy. Peripheral blood genomic DNA, not sorted cells or RNA, was the template. Multiplex touch-down PCR with TRB-A/B primers amplified rearranged V-D-J TRB sequences. In TCRdb, the multiplex PCR reads were re-called with MiXCR into one record per CDR3 protein. The table shows several hundred distinct CDR3 sequences, with under 35% occurring only once. The sequencing sample was made of blood. These receptors all stem from a human donor with a solid tumor.

This clonotype was picked up a small number of times. This chain joins TRBV20-1 and TRBJ1-1, with D perhaps matching TRBD1 (6 bases). Per the germline V gene, CDR1 is DFQATT and CDR2 is SNEGSKA (reference sequence). Deletions cut 1 base from V and 3 bases from J, with 15 bases between. This CDR3 has 15 amino acids. In DNA form, the CDR3 reads TGCAGTGCTAGAGTTCGGGGGCGCGGGTACACTGAAGCTTTCTTT. Residues: CSARVRGRGYTEAFF.

This clonotype is categorized as large. The J gene is TRBJ1-2, the V gene TRBV5-6; the D is unclear. The V gene lost 0 bases and the J gene lost 7 bases, with 7 bases spanning the gap. CDR3 size: 12 residues. Germline CDR1 SGHDT, CDR2 YYEEEE. The CDR3, as DNA: TGTGCCAGCAGCTTGGCCGAGCCTGGCTACACCTTC. It codes for CASSLAEPGYTF.

This clonotype is large by share. The chain recombines TRBV6-1 with TRBJ1-6; D is possibly TRBD1 (5 bases). V lost 2 bases to trimming and J lost 7 bases, with 9 bases between them. Germline V CDR1 and CDR2: MNHNS, SASEGT. This CDR3 is 14 amino acids long. The CDR3 loop is CASSEQGGNSPLHF. Written as DNA, the CDR3 is TGTGCCAGCAGTGAACAGGGTGGCAATTCACCCCTCCACTTT.

This rearrangement joins TRBV4-2 to TRBJ2-7, with 7 positions matching TRBD1. Trimming at V came to 0 bases and at J to 2 bases, leaving 4 bases not matched to a gene. The germline gives CDR1 LGHNA, CDR2 YNFKEQ. This CDR3 comprises 15 residues. CDR3 coding DNA: TGTGCCAGCAGCCAAGACGGGACAGCAACCTACGAGCAGTACTTC. This encodes CASSQDGTATYEQYF.

This chain links TRBV20-1 with TRBJ1-2, with TRBD1 matching over 9 bases. The CDR3 contains 14 residues. Germline values: CDR1 DFQATT, CDR2 SNEGSKA (reference sequence). Unmatched junction bases numbered 3, after V lost 3 bases and J lost 1 base. CDR3 DNA: TGCAGTGCTAGGCCGGGACAGGGTAACTATGGCTACACCTTC. This translates into CSARPGQGNYGYTF.

About this clonotype: A much more abundant neighbour one base away suggests this may be a read error. The chain has TRBV5-5 and TRBJ2-3; D is unresolved. In germline, CDR1 is SGHKS, CDR2 YYEKEE (reference sequence). The CDR3 length is 14 residues. With 0 bases removed from V and 1 base from J, the gap between germline ends came to 6 bases. Written as DNA, the CDR3 is TGTGCCAGCAGCTTGGACCCATGCACAGATACGCAGTATTTT. Translation: CASSLDPCTDTQYF.

This clonotype has more than one count but fewer than ten. The gene calls are TRBV27 and TRBJ2-1, with D tentatively TRBD1 (6 bases). With 5 bases removed from V and 0 bases from J, the gap between germline ends came to 23 bases. Germline CDR1 MNHEY, CDR2 SMNVEV (reference sequence). This CDR3 contains 19 residues. CDR3 DNA sequence: TGTGCCAGCAGTACCCAACTAACAGGGAGCCCCCACTCCTACAATGAGCAGTTCTTC. Its protein product is CASSTQLTGSPHSYNEQFF.

The J gene is TRBJ2-1, the V gene TRBV27; TRBD2 aligns across 9 bases. J was trimmed by 8 bases and V by 2 bases; bases with no gene match: 16. The CDR3 spans 18 residues. Germline V gene lookup returns CDR1 MNHEY and CDR2 SMNVEV (reference sequence). The CDR3 nucleotides are TGTGCCAGCAGTTTAAAGCGGCTGCGGGAGGGCCCTAGGGATGAGCAGTTCTTC. Translated: CASSLKRLREGPRDEQFF.

The chain couples TRBV5-1 to TRBJ1-4; 9 positions match TRBD1. CDR1 SGHRS and CDR2 YFSETQ come from the germline V gene. CDR3 length: 17 amino acids. Trimming took 2 bases from V and 2 from J; bases not matched to a gene: 7. The CDR3 loop reads CASSFAGTGNTNEKLFF. CDR3 nucleotide sequence: TGCGCCAGCAGCTTCGCGGGGACAGGGAACACTAATGAAAAACTGTTTTTT.

This clonotype was seen a few times. This chain joins TRBV4-2 and TRBJ2-1; D remains unclear. V was pared by 5 bases and J by 4 bases, with 3 bases between. The CDR3 is made up of 11 amino acids. CDR1 is LGHNA, CDR2 YNFKEQ, per germline. The DNA of the CDR3 is TGTGCCAGCAGCTCTTACAATGAGCAGTTCTTC. Translation gives CASSSYNEQFF.

V is TRBV10-2 and J is TRBJ1-1; no firm D call. From germline, CDR1 is WSHSY and CDR2 SAAADI. The CDR3 length is 12 residues. CDR3 protein: CATQSPATEAFF. DNA for the CDR3: TGCGCTACCCAGTCCCCAGCCACTGAAGCTTTCTTT.

J is TRBJ1-1 and V is TRBV15; D is possibly TRBD1 (5 bases). CDR3 length equals 15 residues. Between the trimmed V and J ends, which lost 5 bases and 1 base, there was a span of 14 bases. The germline gives CDR1 LNHNV, CDR2 YYDKDF (reference sequence). CDR3 nucleotide sequence: TGTGCCACCAGCCCAAGACGGCAGGGGAACACTGAAGCTTTCTTT. This codes for CATSPRRQGNTEAFF.

Sample share makes this clonotype large. This chain joins TRBV6-5 and TRBJ1-2; the match to TRBD1 covers 7 bases. This CDR3 has 14 residues. Germline V lookup: CDR1 MNHEY, CDR2 SVGAGI. Trimming took 2 bases from V and 7 from J; bases not matched to a gene: 7. In DNA form, the CDR3 reads TGTGCCAGCAGTTACACGACAGGGACGGGTGGCTACACCTTC. Its translation: CASSYTTGTGGYTF.

This clonotype came up a few times. The gene calls are TRBV7-7 and TRBJ2-3; 7 bases line up with TRBD1. V shed 1 base and J 4 bases; nucleotides not matched to a gene: 2. The CDR3 consists of 14 residues. The germline V gene has CDR1 SSHAT and CDR2 FNYEAQ (reference sequence). The CDR3 here is CASSLEGQSDTQYF. The CDR3 nucleotides read TGTGCCAGCAGCTTAGAGGGACAGTCAGATACGCAGTATTTT.

This chain joins TRBV5-1 and TRBJ1-1; D remains unclear. CDR3 length: 13 residues. Germline CDR1 SGHRS, CDR2 YFSETQ. The ends were cut back, 0 bases at V and 3 bases at J, with 6 bases in the middle. CDR3 region: CASSLAAYTEAFF. CDR3 nucleotides: TGCGCCAGCAGCTTGGCCGCATACACTGAAGCTTTCTTT.

This chain joins TRBV11-2 and TRBJ1-4; D is uncertain. Looked up from germline, CDR1 is SGHAT and CDR2 is FQNNGV. Trimming removed 5 bases at V and 6 bases at J, with 10 bases between. This CDR3 contains 13 residues. As DNA, the CDR3 is TGTGCCAGCAGCATGCGACCGGATGAAAAACTGTTTTTT. Its protein product is CASSMRPDEKLFF.

The DNA of the CDR3 is TGCAGTGCTAGACCGACCTCGGGGACAGAAACTTACACCTTC. As protein: CSARPTSGTETYTF. J is TRBJ1-2 and V is TRBV20-1, with 7 positions matching TRBD1. CDR3 length: 14 amino acids. Germline CDR1 DFQATT, CDR2 SNEGSKA (reference sequence). V lost 2 bases to trimming and J lost 11 bases; unmatched junction nucleotides: 14.

This chain links TRBV27 with TRBJ2-3; possible D gene TRBD1, 5 bases. The germline V gene encodes CDR1 MNHEY and CDR2 SMNVEV (reference sequence). The V gene lost 3 bases and the J gene lost 6 bases, with 10 bases spanning the gap. CDR3 length: 13 residues. CDR3 nucleotides: TGTGCCAGCAGTTTCCCCGCAGGGGATACGCAGTATTTT. This translates into CASSFPAGDTQYF.

This chain links TRBV10-1 with TRBJ2-1, with 8 bases identical to TRBD2. Germline V CDR1 and CDR2: WNHNN, SYGVQD (reference sequence). CDR3 size: 15 residues. With 5 bases clipped from V and 0 bases from J, the junction kept 3 bases outside the gene matches. CDR3 protein: CASSTGTSSYNEQFF. The CDR3 DNA sequence: TGCGCCAGCAGTACCGGGACTAGCTCCTACAATGAGCAGTTCTTC.

This clonotype has more than one count but fewer than ten. The chain employs TRBV7-2 and TRBJ1-5; D possibly corresponds to TRBD1 (6 bases). This CDR3 has 15 residues. The V gene's germline CDR1 is SGHTA and CDR2 FQGNSA. V was shortened by 2 bases and J by 3 bases, with 11 bases between the two germline ends. The CDR3 sequence: CASSLQGTPNQPQHF. The CDR3 nucleotides are TGTGCCAGCAGCTTACAGGGGACACCCAATCAGCCCCAGCATTTT.

The V gene is TRBV6-1, the J gene TRBJ1-5; D gene uncertain. Between the trimmed V and J ends, which lost 3 bases and 9 bases, there was a span of 18 bases. The CDR3 sequence is 15 residues long. Germline loops: CDR1 MNHNS, CDR2 SASEGT. The CDR3 sequence: CASSDGLYPSSPQHF. CDR3 DNA: TGTGCCAGCAGTGACGGCTTATATCCATCATCGCCCCAGCATTTT.